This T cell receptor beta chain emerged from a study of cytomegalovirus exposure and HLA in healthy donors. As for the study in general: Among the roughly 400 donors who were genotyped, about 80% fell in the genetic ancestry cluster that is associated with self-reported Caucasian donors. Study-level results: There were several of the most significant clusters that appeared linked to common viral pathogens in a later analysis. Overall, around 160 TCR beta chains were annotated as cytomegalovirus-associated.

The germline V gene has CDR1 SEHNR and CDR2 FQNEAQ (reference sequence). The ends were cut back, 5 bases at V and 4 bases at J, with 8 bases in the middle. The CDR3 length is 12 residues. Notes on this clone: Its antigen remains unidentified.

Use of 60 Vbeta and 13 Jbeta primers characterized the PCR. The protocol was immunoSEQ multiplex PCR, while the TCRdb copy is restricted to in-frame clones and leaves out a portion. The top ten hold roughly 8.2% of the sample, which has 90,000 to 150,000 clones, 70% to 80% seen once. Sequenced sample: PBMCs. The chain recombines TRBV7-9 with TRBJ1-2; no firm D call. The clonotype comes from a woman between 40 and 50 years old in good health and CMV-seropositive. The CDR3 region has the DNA TGTGCCAGCAGCCGGCCGGGCTATGGCTACACCTTC. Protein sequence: CASSRPGYGYTF.